This TCR beta chain was recorded in a study of T cell changes during pregnancy in multiple sclerosis. Assay used: immunoSEQ multiplex PCR; TCRdb lists only in-frame clones, some missing. The sample holds around 100,000 clones, approximately 90% seen once. Per germline, CDR1 SQVTM and CDR2 ANQGSEA. The V segment lost 3 bases and the J segment 7 bases; nucleotides outside the gene matches: 8. CDR3 length equals 13 residues. The sequence came from a female donor with multiple sclerosis, enrolled in a pregnancy study. The material sequenced was peripheral blood, taken in the second trimester of pregnancy. V gene TRBV29-1 combines with J gene TRBJ1-2; TRBD1 aligns across 7 bases. CDR3 region: CSVDRGTGVGYTF. The CDR3 DNA reads as TGCAGCGTTGACAGGGGGACCGGTGTTGGCTACACCTTC.